These 21 T cell receptor beta chains came from one sample sequenced in a study of T cells in Graves' hyperthyroidism and ophthalmopathy. It was RNA transcripts that yielded the amplified TCR beta CDR3 regions. The HTBI primer set served for first-round RT-PCR of the TCR CDR3. TCRdb reanalysed the multiplex PCR reads using MiXCR and keeps one entry per CDR3 protein. Of fewer than 700,000 distinct CDR3 sequences in the sample, about a sixth were seen once. Sequenced material: blood. These receptors were collected from a woman aged 25-40 years with Graves' hyperthyroidism.

V gene TRBV29-1 combines with J gene TRBJ2-7; 8 nucleotides match TRBD1. This CDR3 is 11 amino acids long. The junction had 2 bases not matched to a gene; V was cut back by 4 bases and J by 6 bases. The germline V gene encodes CDR1 SQVTM and CDR2 ANQGSEA. The CDR3 DNA sequence: TGCAGCGTTGTCGACAGGGGCGAGCAGTACTTC. It codes for CSVVDRGEQYF.

This clonotype was found a few times. The chain carries TRBV11-3 and TRBJ1-4; D is ambiguous. CDR1 and CDR2 (germline): SGHNT, YENEEA. This CDR3 contains 16 residues. V was pared by 5 bases and J by 7 bases, with 20 bases between. The DNA of the CDR3 is TGTGCCAGCAGCACCCGTCGATCTCGCTCACCTGAAAAACTGTTTTTT. This translates into CASSTRRSRSPEKLFF.

J is TRBJ1-1 and V is TRBV18; D perhaps matches TRBD1 (5 bases). CDR1 and CDR2 from the germline V gene are KGHSH and LQKENI. The length of the CDR3 is 13 residues. Trimming took off 2 bases at V and 10 bases at J, with 14 bases between the two ends. The DNA for the CDR3 is TGTGCCAGCTCACCAAACTCTGGGGCCGGAGCTTTCTTT. Protein: CASSPNSGAGAFF.

This clonotype was seen at least ten times. The chain links TRBV24-1 to TRBJ2-2; 11 nucleotides align to TRBD1. This CDR3 has 17 residues. V lost 4 bases and J lost 4; bases outside the gene matches: 7. The V gene's germline CDR1 is KGHDR and CDR2 SFDVKD. The CDR3 reads CATSDALGTGGTGELFF. The CDR3, as DNA: TGTGCCACCAGTGACGCCCTGGGGACAGGGGGCACCGGGGAGCTGTTTTTT.

This clonotype was observed at least ten times. This rearrangement joins TRBV5-1 to TRBJ1-6; 8 nucleotides agree with TRBD1. The CDR3 has 14 residues. V shed 1 base, J shed 10 bases, and the junction held 4 bases outside the gene matches. CDR1 is SGHRS and CDR2 is YFSETQ in the germline V gene. The CDR3 region is CASSLRTGPSPLHF. The CDR3 DNA is TGCGCCAGCAGCTTGAGGACAGGGCCATCACCCCTCCACTTT.

This clonotype was picked up many times. The chain links TRBV5-1 to TRBJ1-1; D ambiguous. The CDR3 runs to 14 residues. In germline, CDR1 is SGHRS, CDR2 YFSETQ. Trimming shortened V by 7 bases and J by 2 bases, and 15 bases separated the two germline ends. For the CDR3, the DNA is TGCGCCAGCCGGGAGACCCCACCCAACACTGAAGCTTTCTTT. It is translated as CASRETPPNTEAFF.

The chain is built from TRBV10-3 and TRBJ1-1; D gene ambiguous. The CDR3 sequence is 14 residues long. CDR1 and CDR2 from the germline V gene are ENHRY and SYGVKD. V gave up 7 bases and J gave up 2 bases, with 14 bases separating them. In DNA form, the CDR3 reads TGTGCCATCAATCTGTTCGAGGGAAACACTGAAGCTTTCTTT. It encodes CAINLFEGNTEAFF.

Many counts were recorded for this clonotype. The rearrangement joins TRBV20-1 to TRBJ1-1; the D is unclear. The V gene's germline CDR1 is DFQATT and CDR2 SNEGSKA (reference sequence). CDR3 length: 13 amino acids. The ends were cut back, 0 bases at V and 7 bases at J, with 12 bases in the middle. CDR3 sequence reads: CSARDRTGDEAFF. CDR3 nucleotides: TGCAGTGCTAGAGATCGGACGGGAGATGAAGCTTTCTTT.

This clonotype showed up many times. The V call is TRBV3-1, the J call TRBJ2-7; D possibly corresponds to TRBD2 (6 bases). This CDR3 region has 15 residues. The germline V gene encodes CDR1 LGHDT and CDR2 YNNKEL (reference sequence). Trimming cost V 3 bases and J 2 bases, with 14 bases left between them. CDR3 bases: TGTGCCAGCAGCCAGACGACTAGTGCCCCCTACGAGCAGTACTTC. Its translation is CASSQTTSAPYEQYF.

Ten or more counts support this clonotype. This sequence joins TRBV30 and TRBJ1-1; 11 bases line up with TRBD1. Germline assignment: CDR1 GTSNPN and CDR2 SVGIG (reference sequence). CDR3 length: 13 residues. The junction had 2 bases not matched to a gene; V was cut back by 3 bases and J by 5 bases. The CDR3 DNA reads TGTGCCTGGAGCGGACAGGGGGCAACTGAAGCTTTCTTT. This translates into CAWSGQGATEAFF.

This clonotype was counted at least ten times. J is TRBJ2-3 and V is TRBV12-3 or TRBV12-4; D gene ambiguous. V shed 4 bases and J shed 5 bases, with 13 bases lying between them. The CDR3 has 14 residues. The CDR3 DNA is TGTGCCAGCAGTTCCAGCCTTCGATTAGATACGCAGTATTTT. It translates to CASSSSLRLDTQYF.

This clonotype was counted only a few times. CDR3 sequence: CASWGPAKGADTQYF. CDR3 sequence (DNA): TGTGCCAGCTGGGGGCCAGCAAAGGGGGCAGATACGCAGTATTTT. The chain joins TRBV28 to TRBJ2-3; D is perhaps TRBD1 (6 bases). The V end was cut by 8 bases, the J end by 4 bases, with 19 bases between. The CDR3 spans 15 residues. Germline loops: CDR1 MDHEN, CDR2 SYDVKM.

In this sample, this clonotype turned up many times. This chain uses TRBV20-1 with TRBJ1-1, with D tentatively TRBD1 (5 bases). Looked up from germline, CDR1 is DFQATT and CDR2 is SNEGSKA (reference sequence). The germline V and J ends were trimmed by 1 base and 11 bases, with 17 bases remaining between them. CDR3 size: 13 residues. This CDR3 reads CSARAPGGVGAFF. CDR3 bases: TGCAGTGCTAGAGCCCCGGGAGGGGTTGGGGCTTTCTTT.

This clonotype was seen more than once but under ten times. The V call is TRBV28, the J call TRBJ1-5; 7 nucleotides match TRBD1. Losses at the gene ends were 4 bases for V and 1 base for J; bases not matched to a gene: 13. There are 18 residues in the CDR3. Germline CDR1 reads MDHEN; CDR2 reads SYDVKM. The CDR3 DNA sequence: TGTGCCAGCAGTTCGCTTATTAACAGGGGAGAGAGCAATCAGCCCCAGCATTTT. Protein product: CASSSLINRGESNQPQHF.

This clonotype was detected ten times or more. This chain joins TRBV24-1 and TRBJ1-2, with a weak D call TRBD1 (5 bases). This CDR3 has 13 amino acids. The ends were cut back, 0 bases at V and 8 bases at J, with 9 bases in the middle. Per the germline V gene, CDR1 is KGHDR and CDR2 is SFDVKD. CDR3 loop: CATSDLPGNGYTF. CDR3 sequence (DNA): TGTGCCACCAGTGATTTGCCAGGGAACGGCTACACCTTC.

J is TRBJ2-7 and V is TRBV6-4; the D is unclear. The CDR3 is 18 residues long. Germline-derived CDR1 and CDR2 are MRHNA and SNTAGT. V was clipped by 0 bases and J by 4 bases, with 22 bases between them. CDR3 residues: CASSDSKIGHETGYEQYF. The CDR3 coding sequence is TGTGCCAGCAGTGACTCGAAAATAGGTCACGAGACCGGGTACGAGCAGTACTTC.

This clonotype was picked up many times. The V call is TRBV11-2, the J call TRBJ2-7; unclear D gene. The length of the CDR3 is 14 residues. Germline CDR1 and CDR2: SGHAT and FQNNGV. Trimming took 1 base from V and 6 from J, leaving 13 bases between them. The CDR3 here is CASSLVGRSFEQYF. DNA for the CDR3: TGTGCCAGCAGCTTAGTGGGCAGGAGCTTCGAGCAGTACTTC.

Many counts were recorded for this clonotype. The CDR3 DNA is TGTGCCAGCACCCAACTGGGGGCTAGCGGGAATAAGGAGACCCAGTACTTC. It encodes CASTQLGASGNKETQYF. The chain couples TRBV6-1 to TRBJ2-5, with 9 bases identical to TRBD2. CDR1 MNHNS and CDR2 SASEGT come from the germline V gene. V lost 7 bases to trimming and J lost 5 bases; unmatched junction nucleotides: 17. The CDR3 is made up of 17 amino acids.

This clonotype was counted only a few times. The J gene is TRBJ1-2, the V gene TRBV18; TRBD1 matches at 10 bases. Germline values: CDR1 KGHSH, CDR2 LQKENI. V shed 1 base, J shed 5 bases, and the junction held 4 bases outside the gene matches. The CDR3 totals 15 residues. In nucleotides, the CDR3 is TGTGCCAGCTCACCACTCCGGGACAGGGGATATGGCTACACCTTC. It yields the protein CASSPLRDRGYGYTF.

This clonotype was counted a few times. The V and J genes are TRBV4-3 and TRBJ2-1; D ambiguous. Trimming shortened V by 0 bases and J by 3 bases, and 12 bases separated the two germline ends. The CDR3 is 16 amino acids. Looked up from germline, CDR1 is LGHNA and CDR2 is YSLEER. The CDR3 DNA follows: TGCGCCAGCAGCCAAGACGATTGGAGCGACTACAATGAGCAGTTCTTC. Protein: CASSQDDWSDYNEQFF.

This rearrangement joins TRBV7-9 to TRBJ2-7; D tentatively fits TRBD1 or TRBD2 (5 bases each). CDR1 and CDR2 (germline): SEHNR, FQNEAQ (reference sequence). This CDR3 contains 16 residues. Trimming shortened V by 3 bases and J by 6 bases, and 21 bases separated the two germline ends. The CDR3 here is CASSFPLLRGKAEQYF. CDR3 bases: TGTGCCAGCAGCTTCCCCCTCCTGAGGGGAAAAGCCGAGCAGTACTTC.